The 14 T cell receptor beta chains presented below share a single source sample, sequenced in a study of cytomegalovirus exposure and HLA in healthy donors listed by TCRdb under 2017. The receptor library was made with the immunoSEQ multiplex PCR assay. For the multiplex PCR, a mixture combining 60 forward primers for TCR Vbeta segments and 13 reverse primers for TCR Jbeta segments was used. In its TCRdb copy, this immuneACCESS table keeps in-frame sequences only and misses some clones. Where compared with another copy, unresolved V genes explain less than half of these, and the others have no known cause. The table for this sample lists some 91,000 clones; over 75% of them were counted only once. Clones ranked in the top ten supply around 3% of the sample. The sequenced sample was PBMCs. The source of these receptors is a man aged 40-50 years in good health and CMV-seronegative.

The chain joins TRBV28 to TRBJ1-2; TRBD1 matches at 9 bases. Trimming removed 8 bases from V and 3 bases from J; junction bases left unmatched: 10. Germline V CDR1 and CDR2: MDHEN, SYDVKM. This CDR3 contains 15 residues. CDR3 amino acids: CASAHGTGLDYGYTF. For the CDR3, the DNA is TGTGCCAGCGCACATGGGACAGGGCTAGACTATGGCTACACCTTC.

In its sample, this clone was seen a few times. This chain connects TRBV9 to TRBJ2-2; the D gene is possibly TRBD1 (6 bases). This CDR3 is built from 14 residues. Germline values: CDR1 SGDLS, CDR2 YYNGEE. The germline V and J ends were trimmed by 0 bases and 5 bases, with 8 bases remaining between them. CDR3 residues: CASSVGQVTGELFF. The CDR3 DNA reads TGTGCCAGCAGCGTAGGACAGGTGACCGGGGAGCTGTTTTTT.

The rearrangement joins TRBV20-1 to TRBJ2-1; D gene ambiguous. This CDR3 comprises 11 residues. Germline values: CDR1 DFQATT, CDR2 SNEGSKA (reference sequence). Trimming took off 1 base at V and 10 bases at J, with 8 bases between the two ends. The CDR3 region is CSARGAEEQFF. The CDR3 nucleotides read TGCAGTGCTAGAGGGGCAGAGGAGCAGTTCTTC.

This clone showed up just a few times. The rearrangement uses TRBV15 and TRBJ2-7; 8 nucleotides line up with TRBD2. The V gene's germline CDR1 is LNHNV and CDR2 YYDKDF (reference sequence). The CDR3 length is 15 residues. The J segment lost 1 base and the V segment lost 3 bases, leaving 5 bases of the junction unmatched. As DNA, the CDR3 is TGTGCCACCAGCAGGAGCAGCGGGGGTTCCTACGAGCAGTACTTC. It encodes CATSRSSGGSYEQYF.

The V call is TRBV7-3, the J call TRBJ2-3; 9 bases map to TRBD2. This CDR3 spans 15 amino acids. With 4 bases clipped from V and 6 bases from J, the junction kept 8 bases outside the gene matches. Germline loops: CDR1 SGHTA, CDR2 FQGTGA. The CDR3 loop is CASSSRLAALDTQYF. In DNA form, the CDR3 reads TGTGCCAGCAGCTCCCGACTAGCGGCGCTCGATACGCAGTATTTT. The full variable domain, completed using reference TRBV7-3 and TRBJ2-3, is GAGVSQTPSNKVTEKGKYVELRCDPISGHTALYWYRQSLGQGPEFLIYFQGTGAADDSGLPNDRFFAVRPEGSVSTLKIQRTERGDSAVYLCASSSRLAALDTQYFGPGTRLTVL.

The chain carries TRBV28 and TRBJ1-6, with D uncertain. CDR1 and CDR2 (germline): MDHEN, SYDVKM. CDR3 length: 16 amino acids. Trimming shortened V by 3 bases and J by 2 bases, and 11 bases separated the two germline ends. The CDR3 coding sequence is TGTGCCAGCAGTTTCCGGGGAGCCGCCTATAATTCACCCCTCCACTTT. Encoded protein: CASSFRGAAYNSPLHF.

The J gene is TRBJ1-5, the V gene TRBV28; D is possibly TRBD1 (5 bases). V lost 4 bases to trimming and J lost 2 bases, with 15 bases between them. CDR1 MDHEN and CDR2 SYDVKM come from the germline V gene. The CDR3 extends over 16 amino acids. In DNA form, the CDR3 reads TGTGCCAGCAGTTCCCAGGGAGGACGACGCAATCAGCCCCAGCATTTT. Translated, it gives CASSSQGGRRNQPQHF.

The J gene is TRBJ2-7, the V gene TRBV7-9; D gene unclear. Germline loops: CDR1 SEHNR, CDR2 FQNEAQ (reference sequence). The CDR3 totals 12 residues. Trimming stripped 1 base from V and 4 bases from J, with 5 bases between. The CDR3: CASSLESYEQYF. Here the CDR3 DNA reads TGTGCCAGCAGCTTAGAATCTTACGAGCAGTACTTC.

The rearrangement links TRBV5-1 to TRBJ2-7, with D maybe TRBD1 (5 bases). The CDR3 is made up of 13 amino acids. Germline V gene lookup returns CDR1 SGHRS and CDR2 YFSETQ. The V gene lost 5 bases and the J gene lost 1 base, with 10 bases spanning the gap. This chain's CDR3 is CASRTDSSYEQYF. Here the CDR3 DNA reads TGCGCCAGCAGGACAGATTCTTCCTACGAGCAGTACTTC.

The J gene is TRBJ2-3, the V gene TRBV2; 7 nucleotides match TRBD1. This CDR3 has 11 residues. Germline V gene lookup returns CDR1 SNHLY and CDR2 FYNNEI. The V and J ends lost 5 bases and 12 bases, in that order; junction bases with no gene match: 5. The CDR3 protein is CASSQDRPQYF. The CDR3 DNA is TGTGCCAGCAGTCAGGACAGGCCACAGTATTTT. Looking up the rest from reference TRBV2 and TRBJ2-3 gives the full variable domain: EPEVTQTPSHQVTQMGQEVILRCVPISNHLYFYWYRQILGQKVEFLVSFYNNEISEKSEIFDDQFSVERPDGSNFTLKIRSTKLEDSAMYFCASSQDRPQYFGPGTRLTVL.

This chain uses TRBV19 with TRBJ2-7; possible D gene TRBD1, 6 bases. The germline V gene has CDR1 LNHDA and CDR2 SQIVND (reference sequence). The CDR3 extends over 15 amino acids. V was shortened by 3 bases and J by 2 bases, with 14 bases between the two germline ends. CDR3 protein: CASSIRTVGAYEQYF. The CDR3 DNA reads as TGTGCCAGTAGTATCCGGACAGTTGGGGCCTACGAGCAGTACTTC.

The CDR3 coding sequence is TGTGCCAGCAGCTTTAACAGGGCGGACACCGGGGAGCTGTTTTTT. As protein: CASSFNRADTGELFF. The V gene is TRBV5-4, the J gene TRBJ2-2; D perhaps matches TRBD1 (6 bases). The CDR3 has 15 amino acids. The V gene's germline CDR1 is SGHNT and CDR2 YYREEE (reference sequence). V lost 2 bases and J 3 bases, leaving 11 bases between the germline ends.

V and J are TRBV2 and TRBJ2-4; possibly TRBD2 for D (5 bases). CDR1 is SNHLY, CDR2 FYNNEI, per germline. The CDR3 has 15 residues. Trimming pared 2 bases from V and 7 bases from J, leaving 15 bases between. CDR3 protein: CASSERPLAENIQYF. CDR3 nucleotides: TGTGCCAGCAGTGAACGTCCCCTAGCTGAGAACATTCAGTACTTC.

On this clone: The identical CDR3 is also encoded by other nucleotide sequences in the sample. This rearrangement joins TRBV11-2 to TRBJ2-2, with TRBD2 identical over 11 bases. V was pared by 5 bases and J by 5 bases, with 4 bases of the junction left unmatched. Germline-derived CDR1 and CDR2 are SGHAT and FQNNGV. The CDR3 extends over 15 amino acids. The CDR3 region has the DNA TGTGCCAGCAGCCGGCTAGCGGGGGGAACCGGGGAGCTGTTTTTT. This translates into CASSRLAGGTGELFF. Based on the CDR3 plus reference TRBV11-2 and TRBJ2-2, the full variable domain is EAGVAQSPRYKIIEKRQSVAFWCNPISGHATLYWYQQILGQGPKLLIQFQNNGVVDDSQLPKDRFSAERLKGVDSTLKIQPAKLEDSAVYLCASSRLAGGTGELFFGEGSRLTVL.